The following is a T cell receptor (beta chain) sequence with its context. When the RNA was reverse transcribed, random hexamers were used with an input of about 0.45 to 1 ug. By means of immunoSEQ multiplex PCR, TCR beta CDR3 spanning 54 Vbeta and 13 Jbeta underwent amplification. TCRdb re-derived calls from the immunoSEQ multiplex PCR reads in MiXCR, one entry per CDR3 protein. Among more than 65,000 distinct CDR3 sequences listed, 95% were seen once. The sample belongs to a study of CD8 T cells in Susac syndrome. Germline assignment: CDR1 SGHTA and CDR2 FQGNSA. The CDR3 covers 15 residues. V was pared by 1 base and J by 7 bases, with 13 bases between.

The chain has TRBV7-2 and TRBJ1-4; no reliable D call. This TCR came from a human donor in good health. Sequencing was done on a sample of CD8+ T cells from PBMCs. In DNA, the CDR3 is TGTGCCAGCAGCTTAGGACTGGAGGATAGTGAAAAACTGTTTTTT. Protein sequence: CASSLGLEDSEKLFF.